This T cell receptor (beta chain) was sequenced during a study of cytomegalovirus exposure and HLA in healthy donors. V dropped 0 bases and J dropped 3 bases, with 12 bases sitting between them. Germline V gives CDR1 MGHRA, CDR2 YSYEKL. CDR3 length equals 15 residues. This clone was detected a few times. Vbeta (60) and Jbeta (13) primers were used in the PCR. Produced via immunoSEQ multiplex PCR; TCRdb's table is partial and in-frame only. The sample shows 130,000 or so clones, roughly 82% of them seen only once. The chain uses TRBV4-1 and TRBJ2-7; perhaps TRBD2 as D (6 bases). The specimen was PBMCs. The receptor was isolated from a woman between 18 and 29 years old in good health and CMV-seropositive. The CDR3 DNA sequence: TGCGCCAGCAGCCAAGAAGATCGGGGAGGCTACGAGCAGTACTTC. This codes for CASSQEDRGGYEQYF.